These T cell receptor beta chains were read from a single sample in a study of T cell responses to AZD1222 COVID-19 vaccine. The repertoire was sequenced with immunoSEQ multiplex PCR; TCRdb's copy has only in-frame clones and lacks some. The table lists 80,000 to 100,000 clones, 88% of them singletons. Sequencing was performed on peripheral blood, taken on day 0 of AZD1222 vaccination. The receptor set was obtained from an adult in good health. CDR3s include the opening cysteine and the closing phenylalanine or tryptophan. Fields, in order: clone size, V gene, J gene, D gene, CDR3 DNA, CDR3 protein. A D gene is named only where the DNA matches it firmly. Clone size is given for some rows only: seen once, a few or many times, or a class if the clone is expanded.

clone size: NA
V gene: TRBV30
J gene: TRBJ2-7
D gene: NA
CDR3 DNA: TGTGCCTGGAGGGCAGGGGACTACGAGCAGTACTTC
CDR3 protein: CAWRAGDYEQYF

clone size: NA
V gene: TRBV6-2/TRBV6-3
J gene: TRBJ2-5
D gene: TRBD2
CDR3 DNA: TGTGCCAGCAGTTACCGGAGCGGGGCAGGCAAACAAGAGACCCAGTACTTC
CDR3 protein: CASSYRSGAGKQETQYF

clone size: NA
V gene: TRBV5-1
J gene: TRBJ1-1
D gene: NA
CDR3 DNA: TGCGCCAGCAGCTTCGGCAGCGGGAACACTGAAGCTTTCTTT
CDR3 protein: CASSFGSGNTEAFF

clone size: NA
V gene: TRBV5-4
J gene: TRBJ2-3
D gene: NA
CDR3 DNA: TGTGCCAGCAGGCGCGGCGGACCCGATAGCACAGATACGCAGTATTTT
CDR3 protein: CASRRGGPDSTDTQYF

clone size: NA
V gene: TRBV15
J gene: TRBJ2-2
D gene: TRBD2
CDR3 DNA: TGTGCCACCAGCAGAGATTACACGGGGGGAGGAACCGGGGAGCTGTTTTTT
CDR3 protein: CATSRDYTGGGTGELFF

clone size: NA
V gene: TRBV7-3
J gene: TRBJ1-5
D gene: TRBD1
CDR3 DNA: TGTGCCAGCAGTTCCGACAGGGATCAGCCCCAGCATTTT
CDR3 protein: CASSSDRDQPQHF

clone size: few
V gene: TRBV27
J gene: TRBJ1-2
D gene: NA
CDR3 DNA: TGTGCCAGCACTTGGCCCCGAACTAACTATGGCTACACCTTC
CDR3 protein: CASTWPRTNYGYTF

clone size: NA
V gene: TRBV6-5
J gene: TRBJ2-7
D gene: TRBD1
CDR3 DNA: TGTGCCAGCAGTTACCCCGGGACAGCGAGCTCCTACGAGCAGTACTTC
CDR3 protein: CASSYPGTASSYEQYF

clone size: NA
V gene: TRBV29-1
J gene: TRBJ1-2
D gene: TRBD1
CDR3 DNA: TGCAGCGGGGGGACAGACTATGGCTACACCTTC
CDR3 protein: CSGGTDYGYTF

clone size: NA
V gene: TRBV9
J gene: TRBJ2-5
D gene: TRBD1
CDR3 DNA: TGTGCCAGCAGCCCTAGGGGGACAGGGGTGAGAGAGACCCAGTACTTC
CDR3 protein: CASSPRGTGVRETQYF

clone size: NA
V gene: TRBV3-1/TRBV3-2
J gene: TRBJ2-7
D gene: NA
CDR3 DNA: TGTGCCAGCAGCCAAGATGGGGTGAACTACGAGCAGTACTTC
CDR3 protein: CASSQDGVNYEQYF

clone size: NA
V gene: TRBV6-2/TRBV6-3
J gene: TRBJ2-7
D gene: NA
CDR3 DNA: TGTGCCAGCAGTTACTCGCTATCTCTCTCAGGGCGCTACGAGCAGTACTTC
CDR3 protein: CASSYSLSLSGRYEQYF

clone size: NA
V gene: TRBV9
J gene: TRBJ2-5
D gene: NA
CDR3 DNA: TGTGCCAGCAGCGCCGCGGGACGTAACCAAGAGACCCAGTACTTC
CDR3 protein: CASSAAGRNQETQYF

clone size: NA
V gene: TRBV28
J gene: TRBJ1-1
D gene: NA
CDR3 DNA: TGTGCCAGCAGTGCTCCAGGGATCAGGGAAACTGAAGCTTTCTTT
CDR3 protein: CASSAPGIRETEAFF

clone size: NA
V gene: TRBV25-1
J gene: TRBJ1-1
D gene: TRBD1
CDR3 DNA: TGTGCCAGCAGTGAACCGGGACAGGGGGACACTGAAGCTTTCTTT
CDR3 protein: CASSEPGQGDTEAFF

clone size: NA
V gene: TRBV3-1/TRBV3-2
J gene: TRBJ2-5
D gene: NA
CDR3 DNA: TGTGCCAGCAGCCAGGCACAGGGAGGAAAAGAGACCCAGTACTTC
CDR3 protein: CASSQAQGGKETQYF

clone size: NA
V gene: TRBV27
J gene: TRBJ1-6
D gene: NA
CDR3 DNA: TGTGCCAGCAGTTTAAAGGAGGGCCGCCCGGAATATTCACCCCTCCACTTT
CDR3 protein: CASSLKEGRPEYSPLHF

clone size: few
V gene: TRBV5-1
J gene: TRBJ1-6
D gene: NA
CDR3 DNA: TGCGCCAGCAGACCAATTCTACAGAATTCACCCCTCCACTTT
CDR3 protein: CASRPILQNSPLHF

clone size: NA
V gene: TRBV3-1/TRBV3-2
J gene: TRBJ1-2
D gene: NA
CDR3 DNA: TGTGCCAGCAGCCAAGAGTCCTATGGCTACACCTTC
CDR3 protein: CASSQESYGYTF

clone size: NA
V gene: TRBV7-9
J gene: TRBJ1-1
D gene: NA
CDR3 DNA: TGTGCCAGCAGCTTTGGTACGTGGGGCACTGAAGCTTTCTTT
CDR3 protein: CASSFGTWGTEAFF

clone size: NA
V gene: TRBV7-9
J gene: TRBJ1-5
D gene: NA
CDR3 DNA: TGTGCCAGCAGCTCGACAGATAGCAATCAGCCCCAGCATTTT
CDR3 protein: CASSSTDSNQPQHF

clone size: few
V gene: TRBV27
J gene: TRBJ2-3
D gene: NA
CDR3 DNA: TGTGCCATCGGCCCTGGGCCAGATACGCAGTATTTT
CDR3 protein: CAIGPGPDTQYF

clone size: once
V gene: TRBV19
J gene: TRBJ1-2
D gene: TRBD1
CDR3 DNA: TGTGCCAGTACCAGACAGGGCGCGGGAGGCTACACCTTC
CDR3 protein: CASTRQGAGGYTF

clone size: NA
V gene: TRBV19
J gene: TRBJ1-2
D gene: NA
CDR3 DNA: TGTGCCAGTAGTAACAGGGACGAGACTAACTATGGCTACACCTTC
CDR3 protein: CASSNRDETNYGYTF

clone size: NA
V gene: TRBV18
J gene: TRBJ2-4
D gene: TRBD1
CDR3 DNA: TGTGCCAGCTCACCAGGACAGGGGGTGGCGGCCAAAAACATTCAGTACTTC
CDR3 protein: CASSPGQGVAAKNIQYF

clone size: NA
V gene: TRBV11-2
J gene: TRBJ2-3
D gene: TRBD2
CDR3 DNA: TGTGCCAGCAGCTTATTCCCACGCGCGGGGGGGCTCACAGATACGCAGTATTTT
CDR3 protein: CASSLFPRAGGLTDTQYF

clone size: NA
V gene: TRBV29-1
J gene: TRBJ1-4
D gene: NA
CDR3 DNA: TGCGCGACTCGGCGAGCAACTAATGAAAAACTGTTTTTT
CDR3 protein: CATRRATNEKLFF

clone size: NA
V gene: TRBV11-2
J gene: TRBJ2-7
D gene: NA
CDR3 DNA: TGTGCCAGCAGCTTACTAGCCGGAGTTGGGGGCGAGCAGTACTTC
CDR3 protein: CASSLLAGVGGEQYF

clone size: NA
V gene: TRBV29-1
J gene: TRBJ2-4
D gene: TRBD2
CDR3 DNA: TGCAGCGTTGCTAGCGGAAACATTCAGTACTTC
CDR3 protein: CSVASGNIQYF

clone size: NA
V gene: TRBV15
J gene: TRBJ1-3
D gene: NA
CDR3 DNA: TGTGCCACCAGCAGGACAGTGACTGGAAACACCATATATTTT
CDR3 protein: CATSRTVTGNTIYF

clone size: NA
V gene: TRBV6-5
J gene: TRBJ1-6
D gene: NA
CDR3 DNA: TGTGCCAGCAAAGGACAAGCGTATAATTCACCCCTCCACTTT
CDR3 protein: CASKGQAYNSPLHF

clone size: NA
V gene: TRBV19
J gene: TRBJ1-2
D gene: TRBD1
CDR3 DNA: TGTGCCAGTAGTACGACAGGGGCTCACTATGGCTACACCTTC
CDR3 protein: CASSTTGAHYGYTF

clone size: NA
V gene: TRBV30
J gene: TRBJ1-6
D gene: NA
CDR3 DNA: TGTGCCTGGAGTGATAATTCACCCCTCCACTTT
CDR3 protein: CAWSDNSPLHF

clone size: NA
V gene: TRBV6-5
J gene: TRBJ1-3
D gene: NA
CDR3 DNA: TGTGCCAGCAGCGGGGCGGCTGGAAACACCATATATTTT
CDR3 protein: CASSGAAGNTIYF

clone size: NA
V gene: TRBV5-4
J gene: TRBJ1-4
D gene: NA
CDR3 DNA: TGTGCCAGCAGCTTAGGGACGGAAATTAATGAAAAACTGTTTTTT
CDR3 protein: CASSLGTEINEKLFF

clone size: NA
V gene: TRBV14
J gene: TRBJ2-1
D gene: NA
CDR3 DNA: TGTGCCAGCAGCCAAGTGGATGAGCAGTTCTTC
CDR3 protein: CASSQVDEQFF

clone size: NA
V gene: TRBV6-6
J gene: TRBJ1-2
D gene: TRBD1
CDR3 DNA: TGTGCCAGCAGTTACCCAACCGGACAGGGGTTGTATGGCTACACCTTC
CDR3 protein: CASSYPTGQGLYGYTF

clone size: once
V gene: TRBV10-3
J gene: TRBJ2-7
D gene: TRBD1
CDR3 DNA: TGTGCCATCAGGGAGCCCAGGGGGCGGTCAGACGAGCAGTACTTC
CDR3 protein: CAIREPRGRSDEQYF

clone size: once
V gene: TRBV7-2
J gene: TRBJ2-7
D gene: NA
CDR3 DNA: TGTGCCAGCAGCTTAGTAGCTCTAAGCTCCTACGAGCAGTACTTC
CDR3 protein: CASSLVALSSYEQYF

clone size: NA
V gene: TRBV2
J gene: TRBJ1-5
D gene: TRBD1
CDR3 DNA: TGTGCCAGCAGTACTGACAGGGCCAAGGGGCAGCATTTT
CDR3 protein: CASSTDRAKGQHF

clone size: NA
V gene: TRBV7-2
J gene: TRBJ1-5
D gene: NA
CDR3 DNA: TGTGCCAGCAGCGGCCGACCTGAGAGCAATCAGCCCCAGCATTTT
CDR3 protein: CASSGRPESNQPQHF

clone size: NA
V gene: TRBV3-1/TRBV3-2
J gene: TRBJ2-1
D gene: NA
CDR3 DNA: TGTGCCAGCAGCCAAGACAGGAACAATGAGCAGTTCTTC
CDR3 protein: CASSQDRNNEQFF

clone size: few
V gene: TRBV21-1
J gene: TRBJ1-1
D gene: NA
CDR3 DNA: TGTGCCAGATCCAACAGCAACACTGAAGCTTTCTTT
CDR3 protein: CARSNSNTEAFF

clone size: NA
V gene: TRBV19
J gene: TRBJ1-2
D gene: NA
CDR3 DNA: TGTGCCAGCACTTCCGGCCCAAGCCACGACTATGGCTACACCTTC
CDR3 protein: CASTSGPSHDYGYTF

clone size: NA
V gene: TRBV30
J gene: TRBJ1-5
D gene: NA
CDR3 DNA: TGTGCCTGGAGTGTACGTGGGGGACAGCCCCAGCATTTT
CDR3 protein: CAWSVRGGQPQHF

clone size: few
V gene: TRBV6-4
J gene: TRBJ2-1
D gene: NA
CDR3 DNA: TGTGCCAGCAGTGAAGGGGGGACCGGCGGCAATGAGCAGTTCTTC
CDR3 protein: CASSEGGTGGNEQFF

clone size: NA
V gene: TRBV4-3
J gene: TRBJ2-1
D gene: NA
CDR3 DNA: TGCGCCAGCAGCCAAGATGGGCTAGCCCGCAATGAGCAGTTCTTC
CDR3 protein: CASSQDGLARNEQFF

clone size: few
V gene: TRBV5-1
J gene: TRBJ1-2
D gene: NA
CDR3 DNA: TGCGCCAGCAGCTTGGGCCGTCCCCTCGATGGCTACACCTTC
CDR3 protein: CASSLGRPLDGYTF

clone size: once
V gene: TRBV5-1
J gene: TRBJ1-1
D gene: NA
CDR3 DNA: TGCGCCAGCAGCTTGGAGGGCGGTAATACTGAAGCTTTCTTT
CDR3 protein: CASSLEGGNTEAFF

clone size: NA
V gene: TRBV5-4
J gene: TRBJ2-3
D gene: TRBD2
CDR3 DNA: TGTGCCAGCAGCTTGTCTAGCGGGGCTAGCACAGATACGCAGTATTTT
CDR3 protein: CASSLSSGASTDTQYF

clone size: NA
V gene: TRBV5-1
J gene: TRBJ2-1
D gene: TRBD2
CDR3 DNA: TGCGCCAGCGCACTAGCGGGATACAATGAGCAGTTCTTC
CDR3 protein: CASALAGYNEQFF

clone size: NA
V gene: TRBV19
J gene: TRBJ1-2
D gene: NA
CDR3 DNA: TGTGCCAGTGTACGACGAGATGGGGCCCGGGGGCTGGATGGCTACACCTTC
CDR3 protein: CASVRRDGARGLDGYTF

clone size: NA
V gene: TRBV6-1
J gene: TRBJ2-1
D gene: NA
CDR3 DNA: TGTGCCAGCAGGGGGGCAAACAATGAGCAGTTCTTC
CDR3 protein: CASRGANNEQFF

clone size: NA
V gene: TRBV7-6
J gene: TRBJ1-2
D gene: NA
CDR3 DNA: TGTGCCAGCAGCTTAGGGGGGGACGGCTACACCTTC
CDR3 protein: CASSLGGDGYTF